This entry features one T cell receptor beta chain sequence. Its antigen is as yet unknown. The data were obtained in a study of T cells in localized non-small cell lung cancer. General study points: Researchers found a median around 50 of the top 100 tumor clones in adjacent lung. Heterogeneity cannot be ruled out, as sequencing used one tumor region only.

Profiled with immunoSEQ multiplex PCR; TCRdb holds only in-frame clones, not every one. The table has approximately 29,000 clones, more than 75% seen once. Sequenced here: peripheral blood, sampled before any cancer treatment. This clonotype was obtained from a male donor older than 55 with stage II squamous cell lung carcinoma.

CDR3 amino acids: CASSPGGAEAFF. The CDR3 DNA sequence: TGTGCCAGCAGCCCGGGGGGAGCCGAAGCTTTCTTT. V gene TRBV9 combines with J gene TRBJ1-1; possible D gene TRBD1, 5 bases. The V end lost 4 bases, the J end lost 8 bases, and 12 bases lay between the germline ends. Germline loops: CDR1 SGDLS, CDR2 YYNGEE. The CDR3 contains 12 residues.